A single sample is the source of the 18 T cell receptor beta chains below, sequenced in a study of cytomegalovirus exposure and HLA in healthy donors. The primer mix had 60 Vbeta and 13 Jbeta primers. The protocol was immunoSEQ multiplex PCR, while the TCRdb copy is restricted to in-frame clones and leaves out a portion. The repertoire table contains 100,000 to 150,000 clones. Sequencing used PBMCs. These receptors all come from a woman between 35 and 50 years old in good health and CMV-seronegative.

The chain uses TRBV7-3 and TRBJ2-5; TRBD2 is a possible D gene (6 bases). This CDR3 spans 13 amino acids. Germline loops: CDR1 SGHTA, CDR2 FQGTGA. V was clipped by 4 bases and J by 3 bases, with 9 bases between them. CDR3 in amino acids: CASSYGSEETQYF. As DNA, the CDR3 is TGTGCCAGCAGCTACGGGAGTGAAGAGACCCAGTACTTC.

The chain carries TRBV7-6 and TRBJ1-1, with a tentative D call TRBD1 (6 bases). The germline V gene encodes CDR1 SGHVS and CDR2 FNYEAQ. The CDR3 consists of 13 residues. The V and J ends lost 5 bases and 5 bases respectively, with 12 bases between them. The CDR3 sequence: CASSPGQWTEAFF. CDR3 coding DNA: TGTGCCAGCAGCCCCGGACAGTGGACTGAAGCTTTCTTT.

The chain uses TRBV29-1 and TRBJ2-2, with TRBD1 matching over 9 bases. V trimming: 6 bases; J trimming: 5 bases; junction bases outside the gene matches: 7. The CDR3 extends over 14 amino acids. Germline assignment: CDR1 SQVTM and CDR2 ANQGSEA. The CDR3 region has the DNA TGCAGCGTCCAACAGGGGGCGGAGACCGGGGAGCTGTTTTTT. Translated, it gives CSVQQGAETGELFF.

The chain couples TRBV14 to TRBJ2-2; the match to TRBD2 covers 11 bases. The CDR3 contains 15 residues. Trimming cost V 1 base and J 6 bases; bases outside gene matches: 1. Germline V CDR1 and CDR2: SGHDN, FVKESK. The DNA for the CDR3 is TGTGCCAGCAGCCAAGTACTAGCGGGGGCCGGGGAGCTGTTTTTT. This translates into CASSQVLAGAGELFF.

This chain links TRBV5-1 with TRBJ1-2, with 8 bases matching TRBD1. Germline-derived CDR1 and CDR2 are SGHRS and YFSETQ. V was pared by 4 bases and J by 8 bases, with 7 bases of the junction left unmatched. This CDR3 has 13 residues. CDR3 DNA: TGCGCCAGCAGCCAGCAGGGGGCTCGAGGCTACACCTTC. Its protein product is CASSQQGARGYTF.

The chain uses TRBV6-4 and TRBJ1-1; maybe TRBD1 (6 bases). Germline CDR1 MRHNA, CDR2 SNTAGT. This CDR3 region has 16 residues. V was pared by 0 bases and J by 7 bases, with 18 bases between. In nucleotides, the CDR3 is TGTGCCAGCAGTGACTCGACTGGCAGGGGCCCACTTGAAGCTTTCTTT. Its translation is CASSDSTGRGPLEAFF.

The V gene is TRBV6-5, the J gene TRBJ2-7; 8 bases match TRBD1. Germline V gene sequence: CDR1 MNHEY, CDR2 SVGAGI. V gave up 4 bases and J gave up 5 bases; unmatched junction bases: 4. The CDR3 has 13 residues. The CDR3 region is CASSSDRANEQYF. CDR3 bases: TGTGCCAGCAGTTCGGACAGGGCCAACGAGCAGTACTTC.

J is TRBJ2-2 and V is TRBV19, with 7 bases that match TRBD2. The CDR3 consists of 16 residues. The ends lost 0 bases at V and 6 bases at J; junction bases unmatched: 7. Germline CDR1 LNHDA, CDR2 SQIVND (reference sequence). CDR3 protein: CASSIDLQGGSGELFF. The CDR3 DNA sequence: TGTGCCAGTAGTATAGATCTGCAGGGAGGGTCCGGGGAGCTGTTTTTT.

As regards this clone: This specimen includes other DNA sequences encoding the same CDR3. The chain employs TRBV5-1 and TRBJ1-3, with 11 bases aligning to TRBD1. Trimming at V came to 2 bases and at J to 7 bases, leaving 2 bases not matched to a gene. The CDR3 has 14 residues. Germline values: CDR1 SGHRS, CDR2 YFSETQ. CDR3 nucleotide sequence: TGCGCCAGCAGCTTTGGACAGGGGGCTAACACCATATATTTT. Its protein is CASSFGQGANTIYF.

The gene calls are TRBV28 and TRBJ1-1; the match to TRBD1 covers 9 bases. The CDR3 sequence is 13 residues long. Trimming at V came to 8 bases and at J to 5 bases, leaving 6 bases not matched to a gene. Germline assignment: CDR1 MDHEN and CDR2 SYDVKM. CDR3 bases: TGTGCCAGCCAGACAGGGGGTCGGACTGAAGCTTTCTTT. Protein sequence: CASQTGGRTEAFF.

V is TRBV27 and J is TRBJ1-5; D is ambiguous. The germline V gene encodes CDR1 MNHEY and CDR2 SMNVEV (reference sequence). The V end lost 10 bases, the J end lost 5 bases, and 12 bases lay between the germline ends. The CDR3 is 12 residues long. For the CDR3, the DNA is TGTGCCATCTCCCCCCCCGATCAGCCCCAGCATTTT. It is translated as CAISPPDQPQHF.

This chain uses TRBV11-2 with TRBJ1-3; D ambiguous. Germline V gene lookup returns CDR1 SGHAT and CDR2 FQNNGV. V shed 6 bases and J shed 0 bases, with 21 bases lying between them. The CDR3 is 18 residues long. The CDR3 nucleotides are TGTGCCAGCAGTCCCGGAAGTGGGCAGTTCAGCTCTGGAAACACCATATATTTT. This translates into CASSPGSGQFSSGNTIYF.

This chain links TRBV5-4 with TRBJ1-3, with TRBD1 matching 7 bases. With 4 bases clipped from V and 4 bases from J, the junction kept 2 bases outside the gene matches. The CDR3 consists of 13 residues. CDR1 and CDR2 (germline): SGHNT, YYREEE (reference sequence). The CDR3 DNA sequence: TGTGCCAGCAGCGTGGACAGGGGAAACACCATATATTTT. Encoded protein: CASSVDRGNTIYF.

The chain carries TRBV9 and TRBJ1-4; tentatively, D is TRBD1 (6 bases). The CDR3 spans 14 residues. Germline lookup yields CDR1 SGDLS and CDR2 YYNGEE. Trimming left V 3 bases short and J 6 bases short, with 12 bases between. The CDR3 bases are TGTGCCAGCAGCGGGGGGGGGCACCATGAAAAACTGTTTTTT. It codes for CASSGGGHHEKLFF.

This chain joins TRBV6-1 and TRBJ2-3, with 9 bases matching TRBD1. This CDR3 is built from 14 residues. J was trimmed by 3 bases and V by 6 bases; bases with no gene match: 4. Per germline, CDR1 MNHNS and CDR2 SASEGT. The chain's CDR3 is CASSGDRVTDTQYF. The CDR3 bases are TGTGCCAGCAGCGGGGACAGGGTGACAGATACGCAGTATTTT.

The chain carries TRBV28 and TRBJ1-2; D possibly corresponds to TRBD1 (6 bases). The V end lost 3 bases, the J end lost 4 bases, and 15 bases lay between the germline ends. Germline V lookup: CDR1 MDHEN, CDR2 SYDVKM. The CDR3 covers 15 residues. CDR3 nucleotides: TGTGCCAGCAGTTTCGCAACAGGGTTTGCCTATGGCTACACCTTC. Protein product: CASSFATGFAYGYTF.

The V call is TRBV7-2, the J call TRBJ2-5; D perhaps matches TRBD2 (5 bases). CDR3 length equals 15 residues. Trimming took 2 bases from V and 7 from J, leaving 17 bases between them. Germline V gene data show CDR1 as SGHTA and CDR2 as FQGNSA. The CDR3, as DNA: TGTGCCAGCAGCTTATTCTCACGGGGAGTGGGGACCCAGTACTTC. Its protein is CASSLFSRGVGTQYF. Filled out from reference TRBV7-2 and TRBJ2-5, the complete variable domain reads GAGVSQSPSNKVTEKGKDVELRCDPISGHTALYWYRQSLGQGLEFLIYFQGNSAPDKSGLPSDRFSAERTGGSVSTLTIQRTQQEDSAVYLCASSLFSRGVGTQYFGPGTRLLVL.

This chain joins TRBV4-2 and TRBJ2-3, with TRBD2 matching over 14 bases. Looked up from germline, CDR1 is LGHNA and CDR2 is YNFKEQ. The CDR3 sequence is 16 residues long. V lost 4 bases to trimming and J lost 3 bases; unmatched junction nucleotides: 3. The CDR3: CASSLGTSGGTDTQYF. The CDR3 coding sequence is TGTGCCAGCAGCCTCGGGACTAGCGGGGGAACAGATACGCAGTATTTT.